This paragraph reports one T cell receptor beta chain. Germline CDR1 and CDR2: SGDLS and YYNGEE. With 4 bases clipped from V and 2 bases from J, the junction kept 9 bases outside the gene matches. The CDR3 runs to 16 residues. Per the original data handling: Cell counts per sample came from amplifying reference gene primers. Sequencing used immunoSEQ multiplex PCR; TCRdb keeps in-frame clones, though not all of them. The DNA was the basis for D and trimming; V, J and clone size are from that table. In the table there are 110,000 or so clones, roughly 80% of which are singletons. This sample is drawn from a study of blood T cell repertoires in COVID-19. The overall study: Collection of acute and convalescent COVID-19 samples took place in the United States, Italy and Spain. Nucleic acid was either cDNA or gDNA, and it came from T cells, B-cell-depleted T cells, or PBMCs.

This receptor was obtained from a man aged 50 or older with acute or convalescent COVID-19. The chain carries TRBV9 and TRBJ2-5; 9 nucleotides agree with TRBD1. The source material was peripheral blood. Here the CDR3 reads CASSIKRTGVQETQYF. CDR3 DNA sequence: TGTGCCAGCAGCATCAAGAGGACAGGGGTACAAGAGACCCAGTACTTC. The whole variable domain, remainder taken from reference TRBV9 and TRBJ2-5, is DSGVTQTPKHLITATGQRVTLRCSPRSGDLSVYWYQQSLDQGLQFLIQYYNGEERAKGNILERFSAQQFPDLHSELNLSSLELGDSALYFCASSIKRTGVQETQYFGPGTRLLVL.